This passage covers 3 T cell receptor beta chains from one sample sequenced in a study of OX40 agonist ivuxolimab in advanced cancers. Clones were sequenced by immunoSEQ multiplex PCR, and TCRdb holds only the in-frame ones, with some missing. The sample shows 60,000 or so clones, around 87% of them seen only once. This material consisted of CD4+ or CD8+ T cells sorted from blood, taken in a trial of the OX40 agonist ivuxolimab. These receptors were obtained from an adult with an advanced solid tumor such as melanoma, head and neck, liver or kidney cancer.

CDR3 sequence (DNA): TGTGCCAGCAGCTTGGGACAGGGAATCACCGGGGAGCTGTTTTTT. Amino acid sequence: CASSLGQGITGELFF. The chain is built from TRBV5-4 and TRBJ2-2, with TRBD1 matching 7 bases. This CDR3 comprises 15 residues. Germline loops: CDR1 SGHNT, CDR2 YYREEE (reference sequence). The ends lost 0 bases at V and 4 bases at J; junction bases unmatched: 3.

The CDR3 DNA reads as TGTGCCAGCAGCTCCGGGACAGGCCCCTTCGGGGAGCTGTTTTTT. It specifies CASSSGTGPFGELFF. V and J are TRBV21-1 and TRBJ2-2; the table's D gene call, TRBD1, was not cross checked with the DNA. TRBV21-1 is reported as a pseudogene. The CDR3 consists of 15 residues.

V and J are TRBV11-3 and TRBJ2-1; D might be TRBD1 or TRBD2, each matching 5 bases. Per germline, CDR1 SGHNT and CDR2 YENEEA. The CDR3 runs 13 residues. The ends were cut back, 5 bases at V and 5 bases at J, with 10 bases in the middle. This chain's CDR3 is CASSPRGNNEQFF. CDR3 coding DNA: TGTGCCAGCAGCCCCCGGGGCAACAATGAGCAGTTCTTC.